This T cell receptor beta chain was sequenced for a study of technical replicates of blood from a few donors listed by TCRdb under 2017. Trimming takes 2 bases from V and 5 bases from J, and the germline ends sit 7 bases apart. Sequences KGHSH (CDR1) and LQKENI (CDR2) are obtained from the germline V gene. Measured from the cysteine to the phenylalanine, the CDR3 is 14 residues long. Left in the record is the CDR3 DNA by itself, 42 bases read in frame from the first base. The library was prepared using the immunoSEQ multiplex PCR assay. TCRdb re-hosts the immuneACCESS table, in-frame sequences only. Its copies lack some clones; in the studies checked, an unresolved V gene accounts for under half of them, and the cause for the rest is not known. The sample has tens of thousands of clones on record, 85% to 95% of them singletons. Jointly, the top ten make up 4.5% to 5% of the sample. Notes on this clone: Its recognized antigen is unknown. No qualities accompany the bases; no much larger clone lies one base away.

The TCR comes from a human donor in good health. Some clones in this sample may be carry-over from other donors' samples. Sequencing was done on a sample of PBMCs. Recombination connected TRBV18 to TRBJ1-6; tentative D gene TRBD1, with 5 bases matching. The DNA sequence is TGTGCCAGCTCACCAGGAGGGGATAATTCACCCCTCCACTTT. The encoded protein is CASSPGGDNSPLHF.